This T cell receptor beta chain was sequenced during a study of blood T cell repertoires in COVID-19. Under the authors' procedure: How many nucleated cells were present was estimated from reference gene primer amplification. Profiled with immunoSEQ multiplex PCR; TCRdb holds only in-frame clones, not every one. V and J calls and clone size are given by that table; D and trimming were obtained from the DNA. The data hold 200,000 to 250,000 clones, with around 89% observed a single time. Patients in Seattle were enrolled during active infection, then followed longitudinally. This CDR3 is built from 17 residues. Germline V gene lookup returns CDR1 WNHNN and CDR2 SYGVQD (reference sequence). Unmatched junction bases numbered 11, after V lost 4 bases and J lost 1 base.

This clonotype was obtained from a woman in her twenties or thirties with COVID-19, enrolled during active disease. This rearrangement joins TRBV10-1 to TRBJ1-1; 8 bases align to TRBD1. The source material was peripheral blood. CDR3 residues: CASSGLRQGPTNTEAFF. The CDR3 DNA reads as TGCGCCAGCAGTGGACTAAGACAGGGGCCGACGAACACTGAAGCTTTCTTT.